Listed below are T cell receptor beta chains from one sample, sequenced in a study of tumor-infiltrating lymphocytes in localized non-small cell lung cancer. TCRdb's table, derived via immunoSEQ multiplex PCR, lists solely in-frame clones and lacks some. The profile shows approximately 3,000 clones, around 48% of them singletons. Sample: uninvolved lung tissue not adjacent to the tumor. The receptors originated from a human donor with non-small cell lung cancer. Each CDR3 is given without its conserved first and last residue. The order of the fields is CDR3 protein, V gene, J gene.

CDR3 protein: ASSQDVVWGTDTQY
V gene: TRBV4-3
J gene: TRBJ2-3

CDR3 protein: ASSQIGNYGYT
V gene: TRBV14
J gene: TRBJ1-2

CDR3 protein: ASSLRPTSGANVLT
V gene: TRBV7-2
J gene: TRBJ2-6

CDR3 protein: ASGGPGQALNYGYT
V gene: TRBV19
J gene: TRBJ1-2

CDR3 protein: ASSLEGGMNTGELF
V gene: TRBV5-1
J gene: TRBJ2-2

CDR3 protein: ASSLSGGTSTDTQY
V gene: TRBV5-6
J gene: TRBJ2-3

CDR3 protein: ASSERVYNEQF
V gene: TRBV2
J gene: TRBJ2-1

CDR3 protein: ASSSPSGLSNQPQH
V gene: TRBV7-2
J gene: TRBJ1-5

CDR3 protein: ASSEPGGSVETQY
V gene: TRBV6-1
J gene: TRBJ2-5

CDR3 protein: ASRPSSGGSGYEQY
V gene: TRBV6-6
J gene: TRBJ2-7

CDR3 protein: ASSGQGGSGNTIY
V gene: TRBV5-1
J gene: TRBJ1-3

CDR3 protein: ASSPRGQMNTEAF
V gene: TRBV19
J gene: TRBJ1-1

CDR3 protein: ASSFGTPGYT
V gene: TRBV28
J gene: TRBJ1-2

CDR3 protein: ASSEGRENTYEQY
V gene: TRBV10-1
J gene: TRBJ2-7

CDR3 protein: ASRGDRFYTEAF
V gene: TRBV28
J gene: TRBJ1-1

CDR3 protein: ASSYTGGRTEAF
V gene: TRBV6-5
J gene: TRBJ1-1

CDR3 protein: ASSLQGGEQY
V gene: TRBV2
J gene: TRBJ2-7

CDR3 protein: ASSEGRGTDNSPLH
V gene: TRBV10-2
J gene: TRBJ1-6

CDR3 protein: ASSAGLADNEQF
V gene: TRBV9
J gene: TRBJ2-1

CDR3 protein: ASSQRGSSYNEQF
V gene: TRBV5-1
J gene: TRBJ2-1

CDR3 protein: SAGANGELF
V gene: TRBV20-1
J gene: TRBJ2-2

CDR3 protein: ASKPGLAPRRGETQY
V gene: TRBV5-4
J gene: TRBJ2-5

CDR3 protein: AWSLGSSYEQY
V gene: TRBV30
J gene: TRBJ2-7

CDR3 protein: ASRDRGYGYT
V gene: TRBV19
J gene: TRBJ1-2

CDR3 protein: SVQKVGSPTNYGYT
V gene: TRBV29-1
J gene: TRBJ1-2

CDR3 protein: ASGPYDTSTDTQY
V gene: TRBV28
J gene: TRBJ2-3

CDR3 protein: ASSERTGEAF
V gene: TRBV6-1
J gene: TRBJ1-1

CDR3 protein: ASSPSGTSGTYEQY
V gene: TRBV10-2
J gene: TRBJ2-7

CDR3 protein: ASTRSGQMNTEAF
V gene: TRBV2
J gene: TRBJ1-1

CDR3 protein: ASSGTDYGYT
V gene: TRBV27
J gene: TRBJ1-2

CDR3 protein: ASSISVYGYT
V gene: TRBV19
J gene: TRBJ1-2

CDR3 protein: ASRRERGDNEQF
V gene: TRBV19
J gene: TRBJ2-1

CDR3 protein: ASSAYVANEQF
V gene: TRBV10-1
J gene: TRBJ2-1

CDR3 protein: ASSLFGRGLSGANVLT
V gene: TRBV7-9
J gene: TRBJ2-6

CDR3 protein: ASSMTDMSGYT
V gene: TRBV6-1
J gene: TRBJ1-2

CDR3 protein: ASSYEGNYGYT
V gene: TRBV27
J gene: TRBJ1-2

CDR3 protein: SVEVTGAYEQY
V gene: TRBV29-1
J gene: TRBJ2-7

CDR3 protein: TRSYGTDTQY
V gene: TRBV25-1
J gene: TRBJ2-3

CDR3 protein: ASSSGTEGETQY
V gene: TRBV5-1
J gene: TRBJ2-5

CDR3 protein: ASFKIWDLKSYEQY
V gene: TRBV6-4
J gene: TRBJ2-7

CDR3 protein: ASSRAGEGQPQH
V gene: TRBV28
J gene: TRBJ1-5

CDR3 protein: ASSFPSGGAIQY
V gene: TRBV28
J gene: TRBJ2-4

CDR3 protein: ATLPTGLEAF
V gene: TRBV7-9
J gene: TRBJ1-1

CDR3 protein: ASSYNRGTEAF
V gene: TRBV5-5
J gene: TRBJ1-1

CDR3 protein: ASSPRGGLGQDTQY
V gene: TRBV28
J gene: TRBJ2-3

CDR3 protein: ASSSSGTSGTSEQF
V gene: TRBV11-3
J gene: TRBJ2-1

CDR3 protein: ASGKETGGRSTEAF
V gene: TRBV25-1
J gene: TRBJ1-1